A selection of T cell receptor beta chains follows, all from one sample in a study of T-cell reconstitution after alpha-beta-depleted transplantation in children. Via MiXCR, TCRdb re-called the PCR reads, giving one row per CDR3 protein. The sample lists 100,000 to 120,000 distinct CDR3 sequences; over 9% were seen once. The sample consisted of PBMCs from the stem cell graft donor, taken from the stem cell graft. The receptors were sampled from a human donor who donated a stem cell graft to a child with acute lymphoblastic leukemia. CDR3s include the opening cysteine and the closing phenylalanine or tryptophan.

>TRBV5-6
CASSLIETGVFEQYF
>TRBV6-5
CASSSSSASTDTQYF
>TRBV27
CASSLILPNSGANVLTF
>TRBV12-3/TRBV12-4
CASSRTTTANYGYTF
>TRBV29-1
CSAMNTEAFF
>TRBV20-1
CSARDPQILTYNEQFF
>TRBV20-1
CSATSWDTYNEQFF
>TRBV7-2
CASSLNPTGGRNTIYF
>TRBV5-1
CASSTGATYNEQFF
>TRBV7-9
CASSLAGLAGQETQYF
>TRBV6-5
CASSYSKDGVEAFF
>TRBV12-3/TRBV12-4
CASSLYGSNQPQHF
>TRBV14
CASSQDLKETQYF
>TRBV12-3/TRBV12-4
CASTPFSGGTDTQYF
>TRBV29-1
CSVALGANVLTF